The sequence of this T cell receptor beta chain was determined in a study of CD4 T cells in relation to SARS-CoV-2 and coronaviruses. At the level of the study: Negative control cultures got HIV-1 Nef peptides or no peptide. The HLA restriction of the shared crossreactive spike epitopes was mapped. Overall study results and limits: Pre-pandemic and post-infection samples never came from the same donor.

This CDR3 is 14 amino acids long. The germline V gene has CDR1 SEHNR and CDR2 FQNEAQ (reference sequence). V was shortened by 1 base and J by 8 bases, with 12 bases between the two germline ends. Data came from immunoSEQ multiplex PCR; TCRdb stores just in-frame clones and leaves some out. The sample includes more than 25,000 clones, about three quarters of them seen just once. Before the COVID-19 pandemic, during about 2010-2018, CD4+ T cells were taken from unexposed donors. Isolation of CD4+ T cells took place after roughly nine days in culture. Testing used SARS-CoV-2 S/N and four cold-coronavirus spikes on unexposed-donor CD4+ T cells, cells permitting. For this clone: Its antigen is still unknown.

This receptor was taken from a human donor in good health. Sequencing input: CD4+ T cells from PBMCs, cultured in vitro. The genes are TRBV7-9 and TRBJ2-1; no clear D gene. The CDR3: CASSLEGRLYEQFF. CDR3 nucleotide sequence: TGTGCCAGCAGCTTAGAGGGTCGACTCTATGAGCAGTTCTTC.